This TCR beta chain was captured by sequencing in a study of shared clonotypes between healthy human individuals. TCRdb's table, derived via immunoSEQ multiplex PCR, lists solely in-frame clones and lacks some. Of around 300,000 clones listed, roughly 84% are singletons. To make CD8 memory, CD45RO+ cells were put together with CCR7-negative CD45RA+ TemRA cells. After removal of 5 bases from V and 2 bases from J, the junction contained 3 bases not matched to a gene. CDR1 is GTSNPN, CDR2 SVGIG, per germline (reference sequence). This CDR3 is 12 amino acids long. The specimen was memory CD8+ T cells sorted from blood. As for subset: CD45RO+ cells pooled with CCR7-negative TemRA cells. V and J are TRBV30 and TRBJ2-7; 7 bases fit TRBD2. The clonotype was recovered from a man aged 18 to 29 in good health. CDR3 nucleotide sequence: TGTGCCTGGGGGGACTACACCTACGAGCAGTACTTC. Residues: CAWGDYTYEQYF.